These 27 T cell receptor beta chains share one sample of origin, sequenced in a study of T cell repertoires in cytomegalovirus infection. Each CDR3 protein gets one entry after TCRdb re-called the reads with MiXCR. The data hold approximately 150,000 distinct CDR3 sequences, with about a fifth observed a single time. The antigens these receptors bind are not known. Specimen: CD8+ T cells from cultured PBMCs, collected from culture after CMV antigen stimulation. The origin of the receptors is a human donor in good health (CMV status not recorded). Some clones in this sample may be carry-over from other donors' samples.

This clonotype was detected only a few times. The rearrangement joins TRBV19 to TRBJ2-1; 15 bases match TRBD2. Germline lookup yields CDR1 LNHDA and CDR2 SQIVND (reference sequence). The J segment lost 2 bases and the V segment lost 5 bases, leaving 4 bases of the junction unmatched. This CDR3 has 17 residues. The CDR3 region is CASSPGLAGGPYNEQFF. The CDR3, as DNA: TGTGCCAGTAGTCCGGGACTAGCGGGGGGTCCCTACAATGAGCAGTTCTTC.

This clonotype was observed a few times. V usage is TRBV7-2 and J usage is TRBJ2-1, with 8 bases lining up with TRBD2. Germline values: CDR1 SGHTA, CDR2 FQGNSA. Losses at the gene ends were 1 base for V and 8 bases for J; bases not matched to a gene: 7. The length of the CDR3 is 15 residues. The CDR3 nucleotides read TGTGCCAGCAGCTTAGGACGGGGGGGATTCTATGAGCAGTTCTTC. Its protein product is CASSLGRGGFYEQFF.

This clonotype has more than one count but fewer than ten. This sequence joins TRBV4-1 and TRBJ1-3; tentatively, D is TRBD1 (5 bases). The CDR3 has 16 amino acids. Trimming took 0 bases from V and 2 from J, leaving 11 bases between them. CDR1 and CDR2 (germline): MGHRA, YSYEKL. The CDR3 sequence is CASSQDKGIPGNTIYF. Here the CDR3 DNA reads TGCGCCAGCAGCCAAGATAAGGGGATACCTGGAAACACCATATATTTT.

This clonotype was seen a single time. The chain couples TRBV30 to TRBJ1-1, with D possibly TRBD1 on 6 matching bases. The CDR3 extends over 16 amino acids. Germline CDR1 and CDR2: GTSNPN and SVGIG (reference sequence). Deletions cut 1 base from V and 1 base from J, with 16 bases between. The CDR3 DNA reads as TGTGCCTGGAGTGCCAGGGGAGGGGTTCCGAACACTGAAGCTTTCTTT. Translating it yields CAWSARGGVPNTEAFF.

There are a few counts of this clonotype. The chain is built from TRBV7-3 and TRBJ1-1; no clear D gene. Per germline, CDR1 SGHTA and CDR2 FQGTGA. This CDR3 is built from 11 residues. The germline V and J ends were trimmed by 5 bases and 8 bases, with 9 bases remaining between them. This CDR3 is CASSHAREAFF. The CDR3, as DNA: TGTGCCAGCAGCCACGCCCGGGAAGCTTTCTTT.

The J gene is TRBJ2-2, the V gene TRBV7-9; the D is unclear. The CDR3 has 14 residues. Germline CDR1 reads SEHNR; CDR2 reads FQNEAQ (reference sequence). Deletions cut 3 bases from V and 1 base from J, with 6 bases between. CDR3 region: CASSLAENTGELFF. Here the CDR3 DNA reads TGTGCCAGCAGCTTGGCGGAGAACACCGGGGAGCTGTTTTTT.

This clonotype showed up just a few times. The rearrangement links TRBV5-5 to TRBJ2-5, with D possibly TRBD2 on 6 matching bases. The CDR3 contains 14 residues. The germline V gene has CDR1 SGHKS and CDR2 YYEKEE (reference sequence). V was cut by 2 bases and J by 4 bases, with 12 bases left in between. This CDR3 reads CASSFSWGGETQYF. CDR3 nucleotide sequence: TGTGCCAGCAGCTTCTCCTGGGGAGGAGAGACCCAGTACTTC.

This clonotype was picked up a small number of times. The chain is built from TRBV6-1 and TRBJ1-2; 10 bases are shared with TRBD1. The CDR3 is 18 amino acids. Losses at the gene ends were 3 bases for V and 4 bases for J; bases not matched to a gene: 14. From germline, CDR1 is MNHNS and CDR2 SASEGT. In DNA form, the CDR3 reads TGTGCCAGCAGTGATTGGGGGACAGGGGAGCTATGGAGCTATGGCTACACCTTC. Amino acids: CASSDWGTGELWSYGYTF.

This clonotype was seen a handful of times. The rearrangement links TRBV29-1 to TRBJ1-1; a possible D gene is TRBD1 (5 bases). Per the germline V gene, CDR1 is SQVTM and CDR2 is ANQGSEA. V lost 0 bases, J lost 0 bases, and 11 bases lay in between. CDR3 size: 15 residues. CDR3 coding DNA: TGCAGCGTTGAAGAAACAGGAGGGGTGAACACTGAAGCTTTCTTT. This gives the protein CSVEETGGVNTEAFF. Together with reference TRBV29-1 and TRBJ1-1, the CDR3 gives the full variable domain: SAVISQKPSRDICQRGTSLTIQCQVDSQVTMMFWYRQQPGQSLTLIATANQGSEATYESGFVIDKFPISRPNLTFSTLTVSNMSPEDSSIYLCSVEETGGVNTEAFFGQGTRLTVV.

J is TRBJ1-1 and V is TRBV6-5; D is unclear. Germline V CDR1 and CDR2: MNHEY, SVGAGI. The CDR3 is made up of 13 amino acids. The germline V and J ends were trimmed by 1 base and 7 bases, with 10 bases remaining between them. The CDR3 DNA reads TGTGCCAGCAGTTACTACGGGAGCAATGAAGCTTTCTTT. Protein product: CASSYYGSNEAFF.

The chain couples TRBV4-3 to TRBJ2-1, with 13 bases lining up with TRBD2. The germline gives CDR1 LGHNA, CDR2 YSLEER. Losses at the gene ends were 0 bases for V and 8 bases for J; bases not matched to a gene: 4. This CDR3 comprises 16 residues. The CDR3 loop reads CASSQELAGGPDEQFF. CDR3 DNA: TGCGCCAGCAGCCAAGAACTAGCGGGGGGGCCGGATGAGCAGTTCTTC.

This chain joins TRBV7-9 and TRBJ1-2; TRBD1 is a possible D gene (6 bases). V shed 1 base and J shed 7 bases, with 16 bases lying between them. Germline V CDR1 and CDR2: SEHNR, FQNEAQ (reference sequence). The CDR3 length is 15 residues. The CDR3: CASSLVGQIRPGYTF. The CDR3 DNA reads TGTGCCAGCAGCTTAGTTGGACAGATACGACCTGGCTACACCTTC.

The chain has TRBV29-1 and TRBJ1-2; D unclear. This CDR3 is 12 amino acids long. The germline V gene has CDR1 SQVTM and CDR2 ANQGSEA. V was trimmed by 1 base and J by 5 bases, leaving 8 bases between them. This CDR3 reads CSVEGRAYGYTF. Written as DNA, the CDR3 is TGCAGCGTTGAAGGTCGGGCTTATGGCTACACCTTC.

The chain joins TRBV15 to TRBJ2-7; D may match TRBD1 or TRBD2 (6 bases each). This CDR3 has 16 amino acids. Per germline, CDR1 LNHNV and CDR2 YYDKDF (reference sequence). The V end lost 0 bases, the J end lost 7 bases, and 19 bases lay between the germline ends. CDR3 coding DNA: TGTGCCACCAGCAGAGATGGAGGGGACACCGGTCCTGAGCAGTACTTC. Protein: CATSRDGGDTGPEQYF.

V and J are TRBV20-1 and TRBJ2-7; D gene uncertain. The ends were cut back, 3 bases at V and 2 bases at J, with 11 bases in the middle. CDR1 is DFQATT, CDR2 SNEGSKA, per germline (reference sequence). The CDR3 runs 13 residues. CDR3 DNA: TGCAGTGCTAGTACCGGACGCACCTACGAGCAGTACTTC. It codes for CSASTGRTYEQYF.

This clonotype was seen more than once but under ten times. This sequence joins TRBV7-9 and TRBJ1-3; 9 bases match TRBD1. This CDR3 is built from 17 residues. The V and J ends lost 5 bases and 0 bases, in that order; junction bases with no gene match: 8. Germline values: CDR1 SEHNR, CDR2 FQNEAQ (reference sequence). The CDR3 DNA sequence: TGTGCCAGCAGCCGCTCCGACAGGGGGGTCTCTGGAAACACCATATATTTT. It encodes CASSRSDRGVSGNTIYF.

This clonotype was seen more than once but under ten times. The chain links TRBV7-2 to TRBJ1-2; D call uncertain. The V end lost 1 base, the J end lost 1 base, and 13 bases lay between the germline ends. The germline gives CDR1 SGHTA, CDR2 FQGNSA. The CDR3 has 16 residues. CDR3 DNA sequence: TGTGCCAGCAGCTTAGGAGTACCAGGCCGTAACTATGGCTACACCTTC. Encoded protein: CASSLGVPGRNYGYTF.

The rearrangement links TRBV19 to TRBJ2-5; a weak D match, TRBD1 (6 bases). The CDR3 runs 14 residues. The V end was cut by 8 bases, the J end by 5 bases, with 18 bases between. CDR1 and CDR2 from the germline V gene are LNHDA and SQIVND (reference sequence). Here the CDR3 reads CASGPGHSVETQYF. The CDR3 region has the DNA TGTGCCAGTGGACCGGGACATTCAGTCGAGACCCAGTACTTC.

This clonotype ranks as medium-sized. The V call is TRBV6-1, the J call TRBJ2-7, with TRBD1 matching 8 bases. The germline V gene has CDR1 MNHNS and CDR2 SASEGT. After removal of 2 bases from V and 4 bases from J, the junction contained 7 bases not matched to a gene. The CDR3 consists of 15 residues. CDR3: CASSEKETGAYEQYF. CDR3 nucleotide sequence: TGTGCCAGCAGTGAAAAGGAGACAGGGGCATACGAGCAGTACTTC.

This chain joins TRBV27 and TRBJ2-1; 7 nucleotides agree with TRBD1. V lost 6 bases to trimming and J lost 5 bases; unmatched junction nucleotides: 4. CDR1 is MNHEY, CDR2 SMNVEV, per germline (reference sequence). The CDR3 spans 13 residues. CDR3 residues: CASSPGTDNEQFF. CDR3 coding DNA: TGTGCCAGCAGCCCTGGGACAGACAATGAGCAGTTCTTC.

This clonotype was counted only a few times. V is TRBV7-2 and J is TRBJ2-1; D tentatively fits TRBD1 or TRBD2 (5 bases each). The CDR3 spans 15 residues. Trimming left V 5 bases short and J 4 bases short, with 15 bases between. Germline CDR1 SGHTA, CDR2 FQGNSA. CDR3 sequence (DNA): TGTGCCAGCAGCCAGGGACCGACCGCTTACAATGAGCAGTTCTTC. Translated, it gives CASSQGPTAYNEQFF. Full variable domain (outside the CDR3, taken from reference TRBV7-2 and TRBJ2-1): GAGVSQSPSNKVTEKGKDVELRCDPISGHTALYWYRQSLGQGLEFLIYFQGNSAPDKSGLPSDRFSAERTGGSVSTLTIQRTQQEDSAVYLCASSQGPTAYNEQFFGPGTRLTVL.

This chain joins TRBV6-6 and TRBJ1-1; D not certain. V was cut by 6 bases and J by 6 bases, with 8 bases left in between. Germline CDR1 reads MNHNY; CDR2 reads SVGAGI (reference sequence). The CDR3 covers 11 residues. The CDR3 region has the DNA TGTGCCAGCAGCCTCCCCTCTGAAGCTTTCTTT. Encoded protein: CASSLPSEAFF.

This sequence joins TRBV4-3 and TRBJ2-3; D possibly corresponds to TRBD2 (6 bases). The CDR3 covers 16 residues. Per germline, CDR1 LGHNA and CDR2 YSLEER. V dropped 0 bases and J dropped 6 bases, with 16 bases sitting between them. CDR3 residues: CASSQELGPREDTQYF. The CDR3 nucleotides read TGCGCCAGCAGCCAAGAGTTAGGGCCCCGGGAGGATACGCAGTATTTT.

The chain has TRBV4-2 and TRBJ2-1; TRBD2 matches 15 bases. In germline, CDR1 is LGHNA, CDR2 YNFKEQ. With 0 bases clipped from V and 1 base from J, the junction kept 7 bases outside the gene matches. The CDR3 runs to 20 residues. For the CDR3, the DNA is TGTGCCAGCAGCCAAGATCTGGGACTAGCGGGGGGTATTTCCTACAATGAGCAGTTCTTC. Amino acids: CASSQDLGLAGGISYNEQFF.

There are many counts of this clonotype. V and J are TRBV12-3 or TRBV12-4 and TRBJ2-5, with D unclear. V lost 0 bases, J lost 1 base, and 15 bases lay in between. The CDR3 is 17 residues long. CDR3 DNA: TGTGCCAGCAGTTTAGCGAACGGACGAGGTCCCCAAGAGACCCAGTACTTC. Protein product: CASSLANGRGPQETQYF.

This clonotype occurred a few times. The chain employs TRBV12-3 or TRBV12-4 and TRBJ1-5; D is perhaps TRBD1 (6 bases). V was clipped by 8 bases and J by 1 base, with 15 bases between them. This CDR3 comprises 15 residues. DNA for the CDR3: TGTGCCAGCGTTGAGAACAGGGCAAGCAATCAGCCCCAGCATTTT. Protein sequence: CASVENRASNQPQHF.

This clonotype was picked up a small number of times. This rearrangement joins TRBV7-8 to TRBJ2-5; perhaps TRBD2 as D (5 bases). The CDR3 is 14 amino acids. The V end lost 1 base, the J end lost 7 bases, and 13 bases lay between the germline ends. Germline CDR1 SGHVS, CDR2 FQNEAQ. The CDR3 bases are TGTGCCAGCAGCTTAGAAACCGGGGTTGGGACCCAGTACTTC. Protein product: CASSLETGVGTQYF.